This T cell receptor (beta chain) was obtained from a study of tumor-infiltrating lymphocytes in oesophageal squamous cell carcinoma. CDR3 length equals 17 residues. Germline loops: CDR1 SGHRS, CDR2 YFSETQ. The trim removed 6 bases at V and 2 bases at J, leaving 16 bases unmatched. TCRdb fed the PCR reads into MiXCR, producing one record per CDR3 protein. This sample has 20,000 or so distinct CDR3 sequences; roughly a third occur once, and the top ten carry about 19%. This sequence was found in a female donor with esophageal squamous cell carcinoma. The gene calls are TRBV5-1 and TRBJ2-7, with 8 bases fitting TRBD1. Sequenced sample: esophageal tumor tissue. The CDR3, as DNA: TGCGCCAGCACGAAATTGGATCGACAGGGGAGACCCTACGAGCAGTACTTC. This encodes CASTKLDRQGRPYEQYF.